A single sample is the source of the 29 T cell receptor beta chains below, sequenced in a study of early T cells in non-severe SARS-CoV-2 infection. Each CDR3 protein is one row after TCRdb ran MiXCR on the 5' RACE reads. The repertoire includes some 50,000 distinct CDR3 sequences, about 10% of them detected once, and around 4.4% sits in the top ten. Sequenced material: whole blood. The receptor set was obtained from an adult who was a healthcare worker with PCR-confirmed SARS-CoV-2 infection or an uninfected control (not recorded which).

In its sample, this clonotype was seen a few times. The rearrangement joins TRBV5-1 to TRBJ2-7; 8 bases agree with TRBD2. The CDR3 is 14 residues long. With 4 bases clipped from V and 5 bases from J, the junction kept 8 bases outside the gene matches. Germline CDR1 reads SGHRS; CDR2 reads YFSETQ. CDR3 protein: CASSPIGRGDEQYF. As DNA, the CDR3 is TGCGCCAGCAGCCCAATCGGGAGGGGGGACGAGCAGTACTTC.

The CDR3 DNA sequence: TGCGCCAGCAGCTTGGCCGGGGACTCCGCCTACGAGCAGTACTTC. Amino acid sequence: CASSLAGDSAYEQYF. This sequence joins TRBV5-1 and TRBJ2-7, with a possible D match to TRBD2 (6 bases). Trimming stripped 0 bases from V and 2 bases from J, with 12 bases between. The germline V gene has CDR1 SGHRS and CDR2 YFSETQ. The CDR3 runs to 15 residues. Using reference TRBV5-1 and TRBJ2-7 for the parts outside the CDR3, the full variable domain is KAGVTQTPRYLIKTRGQQVTLSCSPISGHRSVSWYQQTPGQGLQFLFEYFSETQRNKGNFPGRFSGRQFSNSRSEMNVSTLELGDSALYLCASSLAGDSAYEQYFGPGTRLTVT.

CDR3 coding DNA: TGTGCCAGCTCACAACTTACAGGGAGGGACACTGAAGCTTTCTTT. Amino acids: CASSQLTGRDTEAFF. The chain employs TRBV18 and TRBJ1-1; perhaps TRBD1 as D (6 bases). V lost 4 bases and J lost 3, with 15 bases in between. Germline CDR1 is KGHSH and CDR2 is LQKENI. The CDR3 is made up of 15 amino acids.

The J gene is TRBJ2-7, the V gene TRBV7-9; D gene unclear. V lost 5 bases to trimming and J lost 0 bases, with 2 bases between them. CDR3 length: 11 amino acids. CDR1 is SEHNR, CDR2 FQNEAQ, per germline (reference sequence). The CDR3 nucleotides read TGTGCCAGCAGCATCTCCTACGAGCAGTACTTC. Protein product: CASSISYEQYF. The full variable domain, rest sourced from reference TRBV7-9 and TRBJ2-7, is DTGVSQNPRHKITKRGQNVTFRCDPISEHNRLYWYRQTLGQGPEFLTYFQNEAQLEKSRLLSDRFSAERPKGSFSTLEIQRTEQGDSAMYLCASSISYEQYFGPGTRLTVT.

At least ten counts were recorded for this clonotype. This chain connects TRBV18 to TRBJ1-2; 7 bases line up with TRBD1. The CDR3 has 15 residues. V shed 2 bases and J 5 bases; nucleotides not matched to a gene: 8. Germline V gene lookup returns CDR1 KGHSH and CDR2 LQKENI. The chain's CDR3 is CASSPTGRGMYGYTF. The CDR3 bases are TGTGCCAGCTCACCAACGGGCAGGGGGATGTATGGCTACACCTTC. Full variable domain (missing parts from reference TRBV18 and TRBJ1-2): NAGVMQNPRHLVRRRGQEARLRCSPMKGHSHVYWYRQLPEEGLKFMVYLQKENIIDESGMPKERFSAEFPKEGPSILRIQQVVRGDSAAYFCASSPTGRGMYGYTFGSGTRLTVV.

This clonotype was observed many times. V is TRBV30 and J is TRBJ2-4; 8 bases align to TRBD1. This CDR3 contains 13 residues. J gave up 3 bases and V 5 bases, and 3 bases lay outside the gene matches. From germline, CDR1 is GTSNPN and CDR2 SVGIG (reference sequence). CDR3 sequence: CAWDGQGKNIQYF. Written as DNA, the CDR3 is TGTGCCTGGGATGGACAGGGCAAAAACATTCAGTACTTC.

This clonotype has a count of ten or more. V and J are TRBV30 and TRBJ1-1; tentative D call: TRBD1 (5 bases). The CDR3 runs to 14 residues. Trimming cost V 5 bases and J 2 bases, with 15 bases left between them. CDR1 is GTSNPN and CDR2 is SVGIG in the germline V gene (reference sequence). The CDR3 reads CAWGIGTVNTEAFF. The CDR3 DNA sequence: TGTGCCTGGGGCATCGGGACGGTCAACACTGAAGCTTTCTTT. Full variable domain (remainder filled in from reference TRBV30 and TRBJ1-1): SQTIHQWPATLVQPVGSPLSLECTVEGTSNPNLYWYRQAAGRGLQLLFYSVGIGQISSEVPQNLSASRPQDRQFILSSKKLLLSDSGFYLCAWGIGTVNTEAFFGQGTRLTVV.

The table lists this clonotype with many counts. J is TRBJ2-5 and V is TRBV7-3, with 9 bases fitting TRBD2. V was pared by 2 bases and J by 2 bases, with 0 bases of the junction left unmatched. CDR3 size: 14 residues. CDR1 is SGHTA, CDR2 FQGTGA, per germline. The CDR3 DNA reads TGTGCCAGCAGCTTAGCGGGGGGGCAAGAGACCCAGTACTTC. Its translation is CASSLAGGQETQYF.

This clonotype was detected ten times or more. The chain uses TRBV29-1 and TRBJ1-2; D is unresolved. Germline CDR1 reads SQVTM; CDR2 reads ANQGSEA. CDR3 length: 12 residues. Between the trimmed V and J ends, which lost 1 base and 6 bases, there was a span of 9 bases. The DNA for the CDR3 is TGCAGCGTTGAAGCGCGGTGGAATGGCTACACCTTC. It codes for CSVEARWNGYTF.

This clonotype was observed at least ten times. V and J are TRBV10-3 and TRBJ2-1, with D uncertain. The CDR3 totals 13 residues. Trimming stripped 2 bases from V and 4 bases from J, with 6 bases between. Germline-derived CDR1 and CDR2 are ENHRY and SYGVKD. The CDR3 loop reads CAISEDTYNEQFF. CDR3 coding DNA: TGTGCCATCAGTGAGGACACATACAATGAGCAGTTCTTC.

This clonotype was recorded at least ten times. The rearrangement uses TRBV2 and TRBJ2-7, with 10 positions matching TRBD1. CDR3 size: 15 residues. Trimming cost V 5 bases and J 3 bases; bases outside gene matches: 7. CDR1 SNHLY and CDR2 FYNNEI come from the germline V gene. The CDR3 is CASSSGQGWSYEQYF. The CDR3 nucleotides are TGTGCCAGCAGTTCGGGACAGGGGTGGAGCTACGAGCAGTACTTC.

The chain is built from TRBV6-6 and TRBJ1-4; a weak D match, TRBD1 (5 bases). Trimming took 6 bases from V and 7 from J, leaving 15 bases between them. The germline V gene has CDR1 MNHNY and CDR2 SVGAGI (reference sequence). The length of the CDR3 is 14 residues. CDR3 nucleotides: TGTGCCAGCAGGCGGTCAACGGGGACTGAAAAACTGTTTTTT. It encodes CASRRSTGTEKLFF.

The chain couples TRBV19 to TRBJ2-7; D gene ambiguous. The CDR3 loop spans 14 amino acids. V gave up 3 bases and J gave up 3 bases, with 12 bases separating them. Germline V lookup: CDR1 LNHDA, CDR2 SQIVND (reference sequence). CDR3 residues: CASSIKGPLYEQYF. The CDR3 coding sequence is TGTGCCAGTAGTATTAAGGGTCCCCTCTACGAGCAGTACTTC.

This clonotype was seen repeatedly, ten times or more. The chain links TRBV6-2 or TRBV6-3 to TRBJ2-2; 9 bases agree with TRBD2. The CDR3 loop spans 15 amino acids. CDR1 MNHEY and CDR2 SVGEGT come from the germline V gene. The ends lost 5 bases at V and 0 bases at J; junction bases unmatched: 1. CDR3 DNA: TGTGCCAGCAGTACTAGCGGGTCGAACACCGGGGAGCTGTTTTTT. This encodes CASSTSGSNTGELFF.

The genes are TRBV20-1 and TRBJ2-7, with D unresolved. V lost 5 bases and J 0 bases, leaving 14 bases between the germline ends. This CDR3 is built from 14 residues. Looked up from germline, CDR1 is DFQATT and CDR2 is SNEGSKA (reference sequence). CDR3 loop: CSASHGGSSYEQYF. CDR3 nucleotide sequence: TGCAGTGCTTCTCACGGCGGTAGCTCCTACGAGCAGTACTTC.

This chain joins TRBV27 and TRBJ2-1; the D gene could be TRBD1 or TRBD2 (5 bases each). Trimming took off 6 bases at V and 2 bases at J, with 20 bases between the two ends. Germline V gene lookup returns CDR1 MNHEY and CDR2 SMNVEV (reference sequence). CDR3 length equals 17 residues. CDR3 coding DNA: TGTGCCAGCAGCCGAACTCCCGGCAGGGACCCCTACAATGAGCAGTTCTTC. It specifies CASSRTPGRDPYNEQFF.

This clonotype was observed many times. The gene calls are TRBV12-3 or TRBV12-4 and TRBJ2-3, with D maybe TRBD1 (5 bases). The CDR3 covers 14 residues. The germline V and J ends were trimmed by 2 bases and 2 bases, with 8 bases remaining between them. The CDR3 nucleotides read TGTGCCAGCAGTTTAAAGGGGTCCACAGATACGCAGTATTTT. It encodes CASSLKGSTDTQYF.

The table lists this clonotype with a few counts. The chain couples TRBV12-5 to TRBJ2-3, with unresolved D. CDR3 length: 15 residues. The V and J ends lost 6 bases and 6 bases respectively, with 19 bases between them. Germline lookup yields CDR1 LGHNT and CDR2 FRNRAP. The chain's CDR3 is CASGQPGPQADTQYF. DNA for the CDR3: TGTGCTAGTGGCCAGCCCGGGCCCCAGGCGGATACGCAGTATTTT.

This chain's CDR3 is CASSVTGTGANVLTF. For the CDR3, the DNA is TGTGCCAGCAGCGTAACAGGGACTGGGGCCAACGTCCTGACTTTC. The genes are TRBV9 and TRBJ2-6, with D maybe TRBD1 (6 bases). With 1 base removed from V and 2 bases from J, the gap between germline ends came to 7 bases. Germline V CDR1 and CDR2: SGDLS, YYNGEE. There are 15 residues in the CDR3.

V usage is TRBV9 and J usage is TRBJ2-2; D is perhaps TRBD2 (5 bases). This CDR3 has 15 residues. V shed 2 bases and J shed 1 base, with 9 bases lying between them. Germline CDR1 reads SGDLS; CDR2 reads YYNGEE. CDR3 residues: CASSVGVLNTGELFF. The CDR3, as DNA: TGTGCCAGCAGCGTCGGGGTCTTGAACACCGGGGAGCTGTTTTTT.

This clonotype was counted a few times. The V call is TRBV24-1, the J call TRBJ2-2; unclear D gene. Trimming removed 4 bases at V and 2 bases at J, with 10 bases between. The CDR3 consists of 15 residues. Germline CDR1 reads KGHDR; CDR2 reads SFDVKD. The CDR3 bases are TGTGCCACCAGTGACCCCCTCCAAAACACCGGGGAGCTGTTTTTT. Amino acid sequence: CATSDPLQNTGELFF.

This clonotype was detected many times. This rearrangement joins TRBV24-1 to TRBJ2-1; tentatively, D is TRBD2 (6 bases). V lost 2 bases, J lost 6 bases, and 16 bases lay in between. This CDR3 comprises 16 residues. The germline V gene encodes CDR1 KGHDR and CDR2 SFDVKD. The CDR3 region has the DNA TGTGCCACCAGTGATTCCCGGGACTGGGCCGGCAATGAGCAGTTCTTC. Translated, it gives CATSDSRDWAGNEQFF.

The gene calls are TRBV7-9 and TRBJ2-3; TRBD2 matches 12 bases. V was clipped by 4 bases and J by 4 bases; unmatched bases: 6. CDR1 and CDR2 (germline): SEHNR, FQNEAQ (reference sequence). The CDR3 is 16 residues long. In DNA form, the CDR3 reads TGTGCCAGCAGCTACCAGACTAGCGGGGGATCAGATACGCAGTATTTT. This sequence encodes CASSYQTSGGSDTQYF.

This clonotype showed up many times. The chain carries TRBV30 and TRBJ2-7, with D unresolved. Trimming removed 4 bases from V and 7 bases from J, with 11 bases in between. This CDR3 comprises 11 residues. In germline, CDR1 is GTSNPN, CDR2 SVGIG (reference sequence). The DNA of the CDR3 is TGTGCCTGGAACCATCGGGCTGAGCAGTACTTC. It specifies CAWNHRAEQYF.

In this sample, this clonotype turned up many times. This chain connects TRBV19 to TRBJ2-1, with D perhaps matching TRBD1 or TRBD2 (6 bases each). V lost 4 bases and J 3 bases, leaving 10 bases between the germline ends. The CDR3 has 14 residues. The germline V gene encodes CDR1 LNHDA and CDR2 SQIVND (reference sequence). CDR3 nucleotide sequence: TGTGCCAGTAGTACGGGGGCGGTCTACAATGAGCAGTTCTTC. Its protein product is CASSTGAVYNEQFF.

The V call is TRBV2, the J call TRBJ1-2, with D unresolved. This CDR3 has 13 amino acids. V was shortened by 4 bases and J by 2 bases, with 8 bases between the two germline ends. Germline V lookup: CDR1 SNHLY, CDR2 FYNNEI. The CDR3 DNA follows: TGTGCCAGCAGTGTTGGAGAGAACTATGGCTACACCTTC. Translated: CASSVGENYGYTF.

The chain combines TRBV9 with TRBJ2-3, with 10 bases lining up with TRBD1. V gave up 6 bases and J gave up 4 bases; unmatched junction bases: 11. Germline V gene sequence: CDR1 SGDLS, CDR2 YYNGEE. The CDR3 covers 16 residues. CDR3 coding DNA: TGTGCCAGCAACCCCGAAGGACAGGGGGGCGCAGATACGCAGTATTTT. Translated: CASNPEGQGGADTQYF.

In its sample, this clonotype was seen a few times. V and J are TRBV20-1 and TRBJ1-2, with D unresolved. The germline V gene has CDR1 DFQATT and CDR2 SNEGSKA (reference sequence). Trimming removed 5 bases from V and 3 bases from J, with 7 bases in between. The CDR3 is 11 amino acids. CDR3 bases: TGCAGTGCTCCCTCAGACTATGGCTACACCTTC. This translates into CSAPSDYGYTF.

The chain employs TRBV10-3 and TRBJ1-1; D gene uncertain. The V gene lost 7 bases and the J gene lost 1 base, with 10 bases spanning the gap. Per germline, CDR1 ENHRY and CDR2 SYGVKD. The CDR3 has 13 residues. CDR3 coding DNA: TGTGCCATCATGCGACAAACGAACACTGAAGCTTTCTTT. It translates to CAIMRQTNTEAFF.